This is a list of T cell receptor beta chains from one sample in a study of blood T cell repertoires in COVID-19. The assay was immunoSEQ multiplex PCR, and TCRdb's table has in-frame clones only and misses some. The table has some 140,000 clones, roughly 84% seen once. The sample was PBMCs or T cells enriched from blood (not recorded which). These receptors originate from a man aged 40-50 years with acute COVID-19. Both conserved end residues are part of each CDR3. The D gene is left open where the match is weak. Expanded clones are given a class, and other clones once, few, many or no size at all.

clone_size	j_call	d_call	v_call	cdr3_aa	cdr3_nt
NA	TRBJ1-5	NA	TRBV27	CASSPGQDNQPQHF	TGTGCCAGCAGCCCGGGACAAGATAATCAGCCCCAGCATTTT
NA	TRBJ2-7	TRBD1	TRBV27	CASSFPRTGLYEQYF	TGTGCCAGCAGTTTCCCCCGGACAGGGCTCTACGAGCAGTACTTC
NA	TRBJ1-2	NA	TRBV28	CASRGGGANYGYTF	TGTGCCAGCAGGGGAGGGGGGGCGAACTATGGCTACACCTTC
NA	TRBJ1-4	NA	TRBV19	CASSIDYPPSGTQNEKLFF	TGTGCCAGTAGTATAGATTACCCTCCCTCCGGGACACAAAATGAAAAACTGTTTTTT
NA	TRBJ2-3	TRBD1	TRBV7-9	CASSLRTGSGDTQYF	TGTGCCAGCAGCTTAAGGACAGGGTCGGGAGATACGCAGTATTTT
NA	TRBJ1-2	NA	TRBV28	CASSLGRDQEYGYTF	TGTGCCAGCAGTTTAGGGCGGGACCAAGAATATGGCTACACCTTC
NA	TRBJ2-7	TRBD1	TRBV18	CASSQGQGPGYEQYF	TGTGCCAGCTCACAAGGACAGGGCCCCGGGTACGAGCAGTACTTC
NA	TRBJ2-7	NA	TRBV9	CASSVGRSSYEQYF	TGTGCCAGCAGCGTAGGACGGAGCTCCTACGAGCAGTACTTC
NA	TRBJ2-1	TRBD2	TRBV5-6	CASSFPGTSSYNEQFF	TGTGCCAGCAGCTTCCCCGGGACTAGCTCCTACAATGAGCAGTTCTTC
NA	TRBJ2-1	TRBD2	TRBV3-1/TRBV3-2	CASSQGRSAGVLDEQFF	TGTGCCAGCAGCCAAGGTCGATCAGCGGGGGTACTGGATGAGCAGTTCTTC
NA	TRBJ1-3	NA	TRBV7-2	CASSEQTSGNTIYF	TGTGCCAGCAGCGAACAGACCTCTGGAAACACCATATATTTT
few	TRBJ2-1	TRBD2	TRBV11-2	CASSHYVAGGYNEQFF	TGTGCCAGCAGCCACTACGTAGCGGGGGGGTACAATGAGCAGTTCTTC
NA	TRBJ2-7	NA	TRBV11-2	CASSFLQGRVREQYF	TGTGCCAGCAGCTTCTTACAGGGTAGGGTCAGGGAGCAGTACTTC
NA	TRBJ1-5	NA	TRBV28	CASNSPSVDSNQPQHF	TGTGCCAGCAATTCCCCGTCGGTAGATAGCAATCAGCCCCAGCATTTT
NA	TRBJ2-3	TRBD1	TRBV7-9	CASSAGQGLMDTQYF	TGTGCCAGCAGCGCGGGACAGGGGTTAATGGATACGCAGTATTTT
few	TRBJ2-3	NA	TRBV24-1	CATSDPRGGQSTDTQYF	TGTGCCACCAGTGACCCCAGGGGAGGGCAGAGCACAGATACGCAGTATTTT
NA	TRBJ2-2	NA	TRBV24-1	CATRDPRAGELFF	TGTGCCACCAGGGACCCCAGGGCCGGGGAGCTGTTTTTT